This entry features one TCR beta chain sequence. There is no known antigen for this receptor. There are no base qualities to consult, and no much larger clone falls within one base. The CDR3 contains 19 residues, cysteine and phenylalanine counted. The only DNA kept is the CDR3, 57 bases in frame from the first base. Relative to germline, V is missing 2 bases and J is missing 2 bases, with 10 bases of the junction outside any gene match. CDR1 and CDR2 (LNHDA, SQIVND) derive from the germline V gene (reference sequence). The collaborating institutions used their own protocols to collect whole blood in K2EDTA tubes. For TCRbeta analysis, collaborator samples were shipped as frozen whole blood, as isolated PBMCs, or as DNA extracted from either sample type. This specimen comes from a study of blood T cell repertoires in COVID-19 (dated by TCRdb to 2018 to 2021). Context from the whole study: The collaborator samples originated in the United States, Italy and Spain and spanned the acute and convalescent phases of COVID-19. Deeply sampled blood TCRbeta repertoires from subjects exposed to, actively infected with, or recovered from COVID-19 were included in the dataset. The repertoires were released in a freely available public database intended as a resource for research on the immune response to SARS-CoV-2. Where HLA class I and class II types were available, the types were taken from metadata supplied by the sample provider, not from assay-based typing. The prospective study material was composed of cDNA or gDNA derived from T cells, B-cell-depleted T cells, or PBMCs. Samples were obtained from the ongoing ImmuneRACE study (first 160 participants) and from over 1,000 subjects provided by 6 global collaborators. Sample metadata almost always included a de-identified subject ID, COVID-19 status, age in years and sex. Study-wide findings and limitations: The amount of clinical and demographic metadata varied by source and participant and was provided uncurated.

The immunoSEQ Assay, a bias-controlled multiplex PCR, was used to amplify TCRbeta CDR3 regions from genomic DNA. In the authors' own workflow: The number of nucleated cells in each sample was estimated by amplification of reference gene primers within the assay. To quantify the absolute abundance of each unique TCRbeta CDR3 rearrangement, sequence reads were collapsed and filtered. For each sample, productive Simpson clonality was calculated by taking the square root of Simpson's diversity index across productive rearrangements. Held by TCRdb, this immuneACCESS table contains in-frame sequences only and omits some clones. Under half of the omission traces to an unresolved V gene where checked; the cause of the rest is unknown. Clone size and the V and J calls come from that table; the DNA yielded D and trimming. The sample profile shows 100,000 or so clones; around 87% of them were found once. Around 10% of the sample lies in the top ten.

The rearrangement combines TRBV19 with TRBJ2-1, with 12 junctional bases fitting TRBD1. The sample consisted of peripheral blood. This clonotype originated in a woman younger than 45 with acute or convalescent COVID-19. The DNA sequence reads TGTGCCAGTAGTATAAGGGGACAGGGGGCGATTGGCACCTACAATGAGCAGTTCTTC. This yields the protein CASSIRGQGAIGTYNEQFF.